Listed below are T cell receptor beta chains from one sample, sequenced in a study of shared clonotypes between healthy human individuals. TCRdb's table, derived via immunoSEQ multiplex PCR, lists solely in-frame clones and lacks some. The sample yields a few million clones, roughly nine tenths seen once. Sequenced input: naive CD4+ T cells sorted from blood. The receptors derive from a man between 18 and 29 years old in good health. The CDR3 runs from the conserved cysteine through the conserved F or W. Each record gives: V gene, D gene, J gene, CDR3 protein. The D gene is left open where the match is weak.

v_gene: TRBV6-5
d_gene: TRBD1
j_gene: -
CDR3aa: CASSEDRASYEQYF

v_gene: TRBV5-5
d_gene: -
j_gene: TRBJ1-3
CDR3aa: CASSLQVRPGNTIYF

v_gene: TRBV19
d_gene: -
j_gene: TRBJ2-7
CDR3aa: CASSTSGTSYEQYF

v_gene: TRBV7-2
d_gene: TRBD2
j_gene: TRBJ2-1
CDR3aa: CASSGRSPTSGPSYNEQFF

v_gene: TRBV6-1
d_gene: TRBD1
j_gene: TRBJ2-6
CDR3aa: CASSEAPGQGIGANVLTF

v_gene: TRBV2
d_gene: -
j_gene: TRBJ1-1
CDR3aa: CASSEIRRNTEAFF

v_gene: TRBV19
d_gene: -
j_gene: TRBJ1-5
CDR3aa: CASSSQGNNQPQHF

v_gene: TRBV21-1
d_gene: -
j_gene: TRBJ2-7
CDR3aa: CASSKVRVPSSYEQYF

v_gene: TRBV6-6
d_gene: TRBD1
j_gene: TRBJ1-5
CDR3aa: CASSYGPGGDQPQHF

v_gene: TRBV5-4
d_gene: -
j_gene: TRBJ2-3
CDR3aa: CASSLRESGTDTQYF

v_gene: TRBV6-1
d_gene: TRBD2
j_gene: TRBJ2-3
CDR3aa: CASSDRPAGLAGSQYF

v_gene: TRBV4-1
d_gene: TRBD1
j_gene: TRBJ2-2
CDR3aa: CASSPPDRVNTGELFF

v_gene: TRBV30
d_gene: TRBD1
j_gene: TRBJ1-2
CDR3aa: CAWTKGSGGYGYTF

v_gene: TRBV18
d_gene: TRBD1
j_gene: TRBJ1-1
CDR3aa: CASSLRQGGTEAFF

v_gene: TRBV7-8
d_gene: TRBD1
j_gene: TRBJ1-3
CDR3aa: CASSLDRGSGNTIYF

v_gene: TRBV6-1
d_gene: TRBD1
j_gene: TRBJ1-2
CDR3aa: CASSADRTNYGYTF

v_gene: TRBV7-9
d_gene: TRBD2
j_gene: TRBJ2-7
CDR3aa: CASSLAVGTSGDYEQYF

v_gene: TRBV30
d_gene: TRBD1
j_gene: TRBJ2-7
CDR3aa: CAGTAAHSYEQYF

v_gene: TRBV5-6
d_gene: TRBD2
j_gene: TRBJ2-7
CDR3aa: CASSLTLAGGRNEQYF

v_gene: TRBV9
d_gene: TRBD2
j_gene: TRBJ2-1
CDR3aa: CASSSGTSGYNEQFF

v_gene: TRBV2
d_gene: TRBD1
j_gene: TRBJ1-3
CDR3aa: CASSVSGGSGNTIYF

v_gene: TRBV13
d_gene: TRBD1
j_gene: TRBJ1-1
CDR3aa: CASSPHTGQGDTEAFF

v_gene: TRBV2
d_gene: TRBD1
j_gene: TRBJ2-1
CDR3aa: CASSVGGQGFYEQFF

v_gene: TRBV28
d_gene: -
j_gene: TRBJ1-1
CDR3aa: CASSLDPARYTEAFF

v_gene: TRBV11-2
d_gene: -
j_gene: TRBJ2-5
CDR3aa: CASSLGGIQETQYF

v_gene: TRBV6-6
d_gene: -
j_gene: TRBJ2-7
CDR3aa: CASSFDGTYEQYF

v_gene: TRBV9
d_gene: TRBD1
j_gene: TRBJ1-1
CDR3aa: CASSPKVDREAEAFF

v_gene: TRBV18
d_gene: -
j_gene: TRBJ2-1
CDR3aa: CASSPVNNEQFF

v_gene: TRBV25-1
d_gene: TRBD2
j_gene: TRBJ2-3
CDR3aa: CASSETLAGVSDTQYF

v_gene: TRBV6-1
d_gene: -
j_gene: TRBJ1-2
CDR3aa: CASSERRAADGYTF

v_gene: TRBV11-2
d_gene: -
j_gene: TRBJ2-7
CDR3aa: CASCPGATYEQYF

v_gene: TRBV28
d_gene: -
j_gene: TRBJ1-2
CDR3aa: CASRVRGAGYTF

v_gene: TRBV12-5
d_gene: TRBD1
j_gene: TRBJ1-2
CDR3aa: CASGLEGGTGIGYTF

v_gene: TRBV12-5
d_gene: -
j_gene: TRBJ1-1
CDR3aa: CASGLVIKAALTPRDTEAFF

v_gene: TRBV19
d_gene: -
j_gene: TRBJ1-1
CDR3aa: CASRPTGDTEAFF

v_gene: TRBV6-5
d_gene: -
j_gene: TRBJ2-1
CDR3aa: CASSRGNNEQFF

v_gene: TRBV5-1
d_gene: -
j_gene: TRBJ1-6
CDR3aa: CASSLALGNSPLHF

v_gene: TRBV5-3
d_gene: -
j_gene: TRBJ2-7
CDR3aa: CARSLGGLTVYEQYF

v_gene: TRBV4-3
d_gene: -
j_gene: TRBJ2-1
CDR3aa: CASSYSWESYNEQFF

v_gene: TRBV6-5
d_gene: -
j_gene: TRBJ1-3
CDR3aa: CASSTLTGNTIYF

v_gene: TRBV6-5
d_gene: -
j_gene: TRBJ2-2
CDR3aa: CASSYSAGGNGELFF

v_gene: TRBV28
d_gene: -
j_gene: TRBJ1-5
CDR3aa: CASSLVWGQGQPQHF

v_gene: TRBV14
d_gene: TRBD2
j_gene: TRBJ2-7
CDR3aa: CASSQAGGSAYF

v_gene: TRBV11-2
d_gene: -
j_gene: TRBJ1-3
CDR3aa: CASSSRGPSGNTIYF

v_gene: TRBV19
d_gene: -
j_gene: TRBJ2-7
CDR3aa: CASSSVSGGGPYEQYF

v_gene: TRBV6-5
d_gene: -
j_gene: TRBJ1-1
CDR3aa: CASSLQVNTEAFF

v_gene: TRBV7-3
d_gene: -
j_gene: TRBJ2-5
CDR3aa: CASSPGWQGEGETQYF

v_gene: TRBV7-9
d_gene: -
j_gene: TRBJ2-1
CDR3aa: CASSLARGSAEVSWQFF

v_gene: TRBV5-1
d_gene: -
j_gene: TRBJ2-7
CDR3aa: CASSLTRGSYEQYF

v_gene: TRBV6-4
d_gene: -
j_gene: TRBJ2-2
CDR3aa: CATRQSYTGELFF

v_gene: TRBV9
d_gene: -
j_gene: TRBJ2-1
CDR3aa: CASSVEFF

v_gene: TRBV10-2
d_gene: -
j_gene: TRBJ2-5
CDR3aa: CASRRHLQETQYF